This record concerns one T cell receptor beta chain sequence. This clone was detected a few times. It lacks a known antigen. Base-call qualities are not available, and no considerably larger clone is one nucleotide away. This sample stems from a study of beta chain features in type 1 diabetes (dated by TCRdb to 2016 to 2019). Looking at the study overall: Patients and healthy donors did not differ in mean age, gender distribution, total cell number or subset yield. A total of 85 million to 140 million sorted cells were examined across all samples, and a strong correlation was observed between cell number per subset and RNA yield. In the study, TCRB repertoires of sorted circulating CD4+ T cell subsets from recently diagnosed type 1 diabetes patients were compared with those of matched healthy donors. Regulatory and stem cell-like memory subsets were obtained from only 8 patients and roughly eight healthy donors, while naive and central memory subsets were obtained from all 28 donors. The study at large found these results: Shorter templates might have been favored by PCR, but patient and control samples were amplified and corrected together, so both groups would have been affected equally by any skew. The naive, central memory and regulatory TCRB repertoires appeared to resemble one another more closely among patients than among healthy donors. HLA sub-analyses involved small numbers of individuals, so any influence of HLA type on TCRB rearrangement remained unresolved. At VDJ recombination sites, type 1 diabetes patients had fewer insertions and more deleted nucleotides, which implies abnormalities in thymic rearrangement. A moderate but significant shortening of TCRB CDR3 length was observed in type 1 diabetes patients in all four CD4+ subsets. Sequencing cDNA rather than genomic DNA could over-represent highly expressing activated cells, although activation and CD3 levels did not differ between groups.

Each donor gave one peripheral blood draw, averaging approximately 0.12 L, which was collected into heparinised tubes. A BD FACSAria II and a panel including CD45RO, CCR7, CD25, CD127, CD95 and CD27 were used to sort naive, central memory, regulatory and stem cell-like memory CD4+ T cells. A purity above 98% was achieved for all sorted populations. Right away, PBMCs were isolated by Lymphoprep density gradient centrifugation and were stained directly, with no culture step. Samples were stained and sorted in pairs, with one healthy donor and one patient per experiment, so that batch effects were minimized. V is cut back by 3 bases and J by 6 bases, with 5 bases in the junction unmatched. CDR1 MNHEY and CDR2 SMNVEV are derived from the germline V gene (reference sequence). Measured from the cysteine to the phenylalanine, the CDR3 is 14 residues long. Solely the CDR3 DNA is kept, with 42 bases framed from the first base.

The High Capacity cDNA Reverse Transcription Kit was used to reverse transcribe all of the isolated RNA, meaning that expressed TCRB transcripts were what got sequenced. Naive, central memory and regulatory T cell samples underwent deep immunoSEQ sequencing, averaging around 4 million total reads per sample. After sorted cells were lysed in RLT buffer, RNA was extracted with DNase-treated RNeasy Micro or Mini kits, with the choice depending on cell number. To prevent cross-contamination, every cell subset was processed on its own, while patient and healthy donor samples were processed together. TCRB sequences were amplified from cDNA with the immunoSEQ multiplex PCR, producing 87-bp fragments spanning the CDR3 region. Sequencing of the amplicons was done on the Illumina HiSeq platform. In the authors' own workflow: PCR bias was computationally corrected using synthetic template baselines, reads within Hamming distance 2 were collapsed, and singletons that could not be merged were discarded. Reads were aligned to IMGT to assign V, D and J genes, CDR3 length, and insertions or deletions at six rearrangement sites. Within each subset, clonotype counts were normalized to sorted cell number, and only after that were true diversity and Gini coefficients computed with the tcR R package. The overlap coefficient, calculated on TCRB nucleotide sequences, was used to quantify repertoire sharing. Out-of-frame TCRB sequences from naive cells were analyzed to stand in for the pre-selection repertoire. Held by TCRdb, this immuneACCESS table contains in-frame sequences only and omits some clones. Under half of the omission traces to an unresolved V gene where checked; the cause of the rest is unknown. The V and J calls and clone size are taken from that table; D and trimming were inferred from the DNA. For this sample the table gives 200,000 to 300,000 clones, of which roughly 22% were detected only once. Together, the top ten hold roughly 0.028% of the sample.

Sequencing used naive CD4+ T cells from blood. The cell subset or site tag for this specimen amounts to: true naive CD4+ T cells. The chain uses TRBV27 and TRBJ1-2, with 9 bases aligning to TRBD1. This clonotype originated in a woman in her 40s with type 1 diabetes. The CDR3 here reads CASSFLGTGNGYTF. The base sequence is TGTGCCAGCAGTTTCCTCGGGACAGGGAATGGCTACACCTTC.